One and the same sample provided the 8 T cell receptor beta chains below, sequenced in a study of T cell repertoires in cytomegalovirus infection (dated by TCRdb to the late 2010s). Which antigens these TCRs recognize remains unknown. The run used an Illumina HiSeq 1500. TCRdb redid the processing of the public reads, applying fastp at Q25 and MiXCR, and retained in-frame beta chains. Every entry covers one CDR3 protein and lists the most common genes and DNA from its rows. Counted in this sample were 50,000 to 55,000 distinct CDR3 sequences; around 18% of them appeared once. Of the sample, more than 20% is held by the ten largest clones. According to the study, the label for this sample's treatment or condition signals: in vitro stimulation with specific CMV peptide epitopes to enrich CMV-specific T cells. The sample here was CD8+ T cells from cultured PBMCs, taken from culture after CMV antigen stimulation. The receptors shown here come from a human donor in good health (CMV status not recorded). Some clones in this sample may be carry-over from other donors' samples.

The chain has TRBV6-2 or TRBV6-3 and TRBJ2-6; D unresolved. Germline CDR1 reads MNHEY; CDR2 reads SVGEGT. The CDR3 loop spans 16 amino acids. Deletions cut 5 bases from V and 0 bases from J, with 11 bases between. This CDR3 reads CASSTDPGSGANVLTF. CDR3 nucleotide sequence: TGTGCCAGCAGTACCGACCCGGGCTCTGGGGCCAACGTCCTGACTTTC.

In its sample, this clonotype was seen a few times. V is TRBV27 and J is TRBJ2-2; D gene unclear. Germline V gene lookup returns CDR1 MNHEY and CDR2 SMNVEV (reference sequence). The CDR3 is made up of 12 amino acids. V lost 6 bases to trimming and J lost 5 bases, with 7 bases between them. In DNA, the CDR3 is TGTGCCAGCAGCCGTGGGACCGGGGAGCTGTTTTTT. Protein sequence: CASSRGTGELFF.

The sample holds a few counts of this clonotype. Sequence at one end of the junction differs from germline and may be a read error. The chain couples TRBV29-1 to TRBJ2-1; D may be TRBD1 (5 bases). The CDR3 is 15 residues long. Germline loops: CDR1 SQVTM, CDR2 ANQGSEA. The CDR3 protein is CSVFVTEISYSEQFF. DNA of the CDR3: TGCAGCGTTTTTGTGACAGAGATCTCCTACAGTGAGCAGTTCTTC.

The V and J genes are TRBV2 and TRBJ1-5; TRBD1 aligns across 8 bases. This CDR3 comprises 19 residues. With V trimmed by 4 bases and J by 0 bases, 14 bases remained unmatched. Germline lookup yields CDR1 SNHLY and CDR2 FYNNEI. CDR3 sequence: CASSGDRTHYPYSNQPQHF. CDR3 nucleotide sequence: TGTGCCAGCAGTGGGGACAGGACCCATTACCCATATAGCAATCAGCCCCAGCATTTT.

The chain joins TRBV27 to TRBJ2-1, with D perhaps being TRBD1 or TRBD2 (5 bases each). The ends were cut back, 2 bases at V and 6 bases at J, with 11 bases in the middle. This CDR3 is 14 amino acids long. CDR1 and CDR2 from the germline V gene are MNHEY and SMNVEV (reference sequence). CDR3 in amino acids: CASSLTGTLNEQFF. CDR3 in DNA: TGTGCCAGCAGTTTAACCGGGACCCTCAATGAGCAGTTCTTC.

This clonotype was observed a few times. V is TRBV14 and J is TRBJ1-1, with TRBD1 identical over 8 bases. The germline gives CDR1 SGHDN, CDR2 FVKESK. This CDR3 has 17 amino acids. With 5 bases clipped from V and 2 bases from J, the junction kept 13 bases outside the gene matches. CDR3 sequence (DNA): TGTGCCAGCAGCTCCTGGACAGGGACTATTTCTAACACTGAAGCTTTCTTT. Amino acid sequence: CASSSWTGTISNTEAFF.

This clonotype was recorded at least ten times. V is TRBV29-1 and J is TRBJ2-7, with D perhaps TRBD1 (6 bases). This CDR3 is 12 amino acids long. Trimming removed 6 bases from V and 5 bases from J, with 14 bases in between. In germline, CDR1 is SQVTM, CDR2 ANQGSEA. The DNA of the CDR3 is TGCAGCGTCGCAGCAGGGGACCACGAGCAGTACTTC. Its protein product is CSVAAGDHEQYF.

The chain joins TRBV11-1 to TRBJ1-1; D unresolved. Trimming took 4 bases from V and 1 from J, leaving 13 bases between them. Germline V gene lookup returns CDR1 SGHAT and CDR2 FQDESV (reference sequence). This CDR3 region has 15 residues. As DNA, the CDR3 is TGTGCCAGCAGCTCCCTAGAGGGCACGAACACTGAAGCTTTCTTT. It translates to CASSSLEGTNTEAFF. Based on the CDR3 plus reference TRBV11-1 and TRBJ1-1, the full variable domain is EAEVAQSPRYKITEKSQAVAFWCDPISGHATLYWYRQILGQGPELLVQFQDESVVDDSQLPKDRFSAERLKGVDSTLKIQPAELGDSAMYLCASSSLEGTNTEAFFGQGTRLTVV.